This TCR beta chain was identified during a study of beta chain features in type 1 diabetes. TCRB transcripts that were expressed got sequenced, as all of the isolated RNA had been reverse transcribed. Here immunoSEQ multiplex PCR was the method, and the copy in TCRdb shows in-frame clones only, minus some. The profile covers some 640,000 clones, with around 15% appearing a single time and 0.03% to 0.045% taken by the ten largest. Study-level findings and limits: Compared to healthy donors, patients appeared to have naive, central memory and Treg TCRB repertoires that were more alike. Moderate but significant shortening of TCRB CDR3s was recorded in all four CD4+ subsets from Type 1 diabetes patients.

Germline V gene lookup returns CDR1 SGHTA and CDR2 FQGNSA. The CDR3 runs 14 residues. V was trimmed by 5 bases and J by 4 bases, leaving 14 bases between them. This clone came up a few times. Antigen specificity is unknown. The source of this sequence is a young man with type 1 diabetes. The material sequenced was naive CD4+ T cells from blood. The chain is built from TRBV7-2 and TRBJ1-2; D unclear. This CDR3 reads CASSPQDGAYGYTF. The DNA of the CDR3 is TGTGCCAGCAGCCCTCAGGACGGTGCCTATGGCTACACCTTC.